This T cell receptor beta chain was sequenced for a study of early T cells in non-severe SARS-CoV-2 infection. Study details: Unsorted whole-blood RNA was sequenced in bulk, leaving chains unpaired. Points from the study as a whole: CD4 and private specificities were missed by VDJdb matching, which favored anti-spike CD8 responses.

The CDR3 totals 14 residues. Trimming removed 2 bases at V and 3 bases at J, with 8 bases between. The germline CDR1 and CDR2 sequences are SEHNR and FQNEAQ (reference sequence). This clonotype has just a few counts. Antigen unknown. Unique molecular identifiers were attached to individual cDNA molecules. TCRdb redid the calling of the 5' RACE reads with MiXCR, one entry per CDR3 protein. The table shows about 52,000 distinct CDR3 sequences, with under 14% occurring only once. This clonotype originated in an adult who was a healthcare worker with PCR-confirmed SARS-CoV-2 infection or an uninfected control (not recorded which). The rearrangement links TRBV7-9 to TRBJ1-3; D is unresolved. Specimen: whole blood. This CDR3 reads CASSLTQSGNTIYF. CDR3 in DNA: TGTGCCAGCAGCTTAACCCAGAGTGGAAACACCATATATTTT.